This T cell receptor (beta chain) was sequenced in a study of glioma-infiltrating T cells. Study-wide results and limits: Only very few CDR3 sequences appeared in both tissue and blood. Above-expected tissue-blood divergence occurred in all gliomas, most in low-grade ones.

This clonotype was counted many times. Its antigen is not identified. TCR alpha and beta CDR3 regions were amplified from RNA using iRepertoire nested multiplex PCR. TCRdb fed the multiplex PCR reads into MiXCR, producing one record per CDR3 protein. Seen here are some 130,000 distinct CDR3 sequences, more than 20% observed once, and the top ten hold about a quarter. This CDR3 is built from 13 residues. Trimming shortened V by 7 bases and J by 8 bases, and 15 bases separated the two germline ends. The germline gives CDR1 MNHNS, CDR2 SASEGT. V usage is TRBV6-1 and J usage is TRBJ2-1, with D possibly TRBD1 on 5 matching bases. The sequence was obtained from a human donor with low-grade glioma or glioblastoma, undergoing nonglioma brain surgery, or in good health (not recorded which). The sequenced sample was glioma tissue, nonneoplastic brain tissue, or PBMCs (not recorded which). CDR3 bases: TGTGCCAGCACGATAGGGGTAAGCGATGAGCAGTTCTTC. This encodes CASTIGVSDEQFF.